The rows below give T cell receptor beta chains drawn from one sample of a study of cytomegalovirus exposure and HLA in healthy donors. TCRdb keeps only in-frame clones here, not all; method: immunoSEQ multiplex PCR. The table includes 120,000 or so clones, over 70% detected once. Sequencing was done on a sample of PBMCs. All receptors derive from a young man in good health and CMV-seropositive. Both conserved end residues are part of each CDR3. The order of the fields is D gene, J gene, V gene, clone size, CDR3 DNA, CDR3 protein. A D gene is named only where the DNA matches it firmly. The listing skips clone size in some rows; elsewhere it reads once, few, many or a size class.

TRBD2 TRBJ2-5 TRBV7-9 NA TGTTCCAGCAGCTTATTCGGGACTAGCGGGCAAGAGACCCAGTACTTC CSSSLFGTSGQETQYF
NA TRBJ2-7 TRBV19 NA TGTGCCAGTAGTATAGGGCAGGGCGCCGGATACGAGCAGTACTTC CASSIGQGAGYEQYF
NA TRBJ1-2 TRBV2 NA TGTGCCAGCAGCCCCAACGTTCAGGGGCCCTATGGCTACACCTTC CASSPNVQGPYGYTF
TRBD1 TRBJ2-7 TRBV5-6 NA TGTGCCAGCAGCCCACCGGGCGGCCAGGGGGACGAGCAGTACTTC CASSPPGGQGDEQYF
NA TRBJ1-6 TRBV6-6 NA TGTGCCAGCAGTTACGGGCGGGGCGGTAATTCACCCCTCCACTTT CASSYGRGGNSPLHF
NA TRBJ2-2 TRBV4-2 NA TGTGCCAGCAGCCAAGGGGGGGGGCCTGACACCGGGGAGCTGTTTTTT CASSQGGGPDTGELFF
NA TRBJ2-7 TRBV19 once TGTGCCAGTAGTGTAGGTCATTCCTACGAGCAGTACTTC CASSVGHSYEQYF
TRBD2 TRBJ2-3 TRBV2 NA TGTGCCAGTATTAGAGCGGGAGGGACGGATACGCAGTATTTT CASIRAGGTDTQYF
NA TRBJ2-2 TRBV20-1 NA TGCAGTGCTAGCCGGGGTCGGGAGCTGTTTTTT CSASRGRELFF
NA TRBJ2-1 TRBV4-1 NA TGCGCCAGCAGCCGCAGCGATAGCTCCTACAATGAGCAGTTCTTC CASSRSDSSYNEQFF
TRBD2 TRBJ2-5 TRBV6-6 NA TGTGCCAGCAGTCCGAGACTAGCGGGGCTGAAAGAGACCCAGTACTTC CASSPRLAGLKETQYF
TRBD1 TRBJ2-1 TRBV6-1 NA TGTGCCAGCAGCGATTTGACAGGGAGCTACAATGAGCAGTTCTTC CASSDLTGSYNEQFF